This T cell receptor beta chain was documented in a study of T-cell reconstitution after alpha-beta-depleted transplantation in children. This clonotype was counted ten times or more. During its preparation, the TCRbeta library received unique molecular identifiers. Each CDR3 protein gets one entry after TCRdb re-called the PCR reads with MiXCR. Here the sample spans about 230,000 distinct CDR3 sequences, 12% being singletons. The V end lost 4 bases, the J end lost 5 bases, and 15 bases lay between the germline ends. The CDR3 has 14 amino acids. The germline gives CDR1 MDHEN, CDR2 SYDVKM. The sequenced sample was PBMCs from the stem cell graft donor, obtained from the stem cell graft. The TCR sequence derives from a human donor who donated a stem cell graft to a child with acute lymphoblastic leukemia. This chain connects TRBV28 to TRBJ2-7; TRBD2 might be the D (5 bases). The CDR3 spells CASSSGEGVHEQYF. In DNA, the CDR3 is TGTGCCAGCAGTTCCGGTGAGGGAGTGCACGAGCAGTACTTC.